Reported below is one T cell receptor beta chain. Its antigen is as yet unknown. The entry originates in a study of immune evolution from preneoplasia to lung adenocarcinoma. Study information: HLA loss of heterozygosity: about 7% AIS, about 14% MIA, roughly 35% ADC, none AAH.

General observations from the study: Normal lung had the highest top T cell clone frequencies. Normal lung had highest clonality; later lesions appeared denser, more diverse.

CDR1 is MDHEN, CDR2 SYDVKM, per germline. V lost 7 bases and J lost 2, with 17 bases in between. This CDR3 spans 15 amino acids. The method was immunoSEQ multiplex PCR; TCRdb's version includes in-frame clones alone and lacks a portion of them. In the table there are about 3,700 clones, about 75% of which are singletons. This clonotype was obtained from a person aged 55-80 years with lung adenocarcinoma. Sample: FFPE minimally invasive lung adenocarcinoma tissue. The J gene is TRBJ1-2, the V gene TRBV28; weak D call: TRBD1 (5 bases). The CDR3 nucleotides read TGTGCCAGCACCCTTCAGGGCAGGGTGAACTATGGCTACACCTTC. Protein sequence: CASTLQGRVNYGYTF.